The entry below gives a single TCR beta chain sequence along with its context. Its antigen is as yet unknown. The data were taken from a study of T cell responses to AZD1222 COVID-19 vaccine. Using immunoSEQ multiplex PCR, the repertoire was profiled, and TCRdb retains in-frame clones only, with some absent. The top ten hold 2% to 3% of the sample, which has some 52,000 clones, roughly 89% seen once. Study-level results: Spike-spanning, vaccine-associated CD4 TCRs were dominant at 160-218 and 743-854.

This receptor was obtained from an adult who received the AZD1222 COVID-19 vaccine. The source material was peripheral blood, sampled 28 days after the second AZD1222 dose.

This chain's CDR3 is CASTSGFYEQYF. DNA for the CDR3: TGTGCCAGCACCTCGGGGTTTTACGAGCAGTACTTC. The chain employs TRBV7-9 and TRBJ2-7, with D maybe TRBD2 (5 bases). CDR3 size: 12 residues. Between the trimmed V and J ends, which lost 7 bases and 4 bases, there was a span of 11 bases. Germline CDR1 SEHNR, CDR2 FQNEAQ (reference sequence). The entire variable domain, with the rest obtained from reference TRBV7-9 and TRBJ2-7, is as follows: DTGVSQNPRHKITKRGQNVTFRCDPISEHNRLYWYRQTLGQGPEFLTYFQNEAQLEKSRLLSDRFSAERPKGSFSTLEIQRTEQGDSAMYLCASTSGFYEQYFGPGTRLTVT.